The 22 T cell receptor beta chains given below trace back to one sample, sequenced in a study of blood T cell repertoires in COVID-19. Assay used: immunoSEQ multiplex PCR; TCRdb lists only in-frame clones, some missing. In the table there are around 50,000 clones, around 90% of which are singletons. The sequenced sample consisted of peripheral blood. These receptors originate from a human donor in a cohort sampled during active COVID-19.

The chain combines TRBV12-3 or TRBV12-4 with TRBJ1-3, with D unclear. This CDR3 region has 11 residues. The V and J ends lost 6 bases and 8 bases respectively, with 8 bases between them. Written as DNA, the CDR3 is TGTGCCAGCAGCTCCCGCGACACCATATATTTT. Translation gives CASSSRDTIYF.

The chain combines TRBV5-4 with TRBJ2-3; 9 bases are shared with TRBD2. The length of the CDR3 is 18 residues. V trimming: 3 bases; J trimming: 5 bases; junction bases outside the gene matches: 16. The germline V gene encodes CDR1 SGHNT and CDR2 YYREEE (reference sequence). The CDR3: CASSSPMVAREGRDTQYF. The CDR3 DNA reads as TGTGCCAGCAGCTCTCCTATGGTTGCGCGGGAGGGCCGAGATACGCAGTATTTT.

CDR3 in amino acids: CASSQDQASGSYEQYF. Written as DNA, the CDR3 is TGCGCCAGCAGCCAAGATCAGGCTAGCGGGAGCTACGAGCAGTACTTC. The rearrangement joins TRBV4-3 to TRBJ2-7, with 10 bases lining up with TRBD2. CDR3 length: 16 residues. V was pared by 0 bases and J by 3 bases, with 5 bases of the junction left unmatched. CDR1 and CDR2 (germline): LGHNA, YSLEER.

The CDR3 DNA sequence: TGTGCCAGTAGTATCGACAGAGAGACCGTAGATGAAGCTTTCTTT. It translates to CASSIDRETVDEAFF. The rearrangement links TRBV19 to TRBJ1-1; maybe TRBD1 (5 bases). This CDR3 contains 15 residues. Germline CDR1 reads LNHDA; CDR2 reads SQIVND (reference sequence). With 3 bases removed from V and 7 bases from J, the gap between germline ends came to 18 bases.

The chain combines TRBV4-1 with TRBJ2-3; 8 nucleotides line up with TRBD2. Germline assignment: CDR1 MGHRA and CDR2 YSYEKL. The CDR3 contains 16 residues. V lost 4 bases, J lost 2 bases, and 8 bases stayed unmatched. In DNA, the CDR3 is TGCGCCAGCAGCCGTAACGCGGGGGGTATCACAGATACGCAGTATTTT. Translated, it gives CASSRNAGGITDTQYF.

CDR3 amino acids: CASSLARRGQPQHF. The CDR3 nucleotides are TGTGCCAGCAGCTTAGCGAGGAGGGGTCAGCCCCAGCATTTT. The chain links TRBV7-2 to TRBJ1-5; possible D gene TRBD1, 5 bases. CDR1 and CDR2 from the germline V gene are SGHTA and FQGNSA. Deletions cut 0 bases from V and 6 bases from J, with 9 bases between. This CDR3 region has 14 residues.

This clone was found once. This chain joins TRBV24-1 and TRBJ2-1; 10 nucleotides agree with TRBD2. The junction had 4 bases not matched to a gene; V was cut back by 4 bases and J by 5 bases. The CDR3 is made up of 15 amino acids. Germline values: CDR1 KGHDR, CDR2 SFDVKD. The DNA of the CDR3 is TGTGCCACCAGTGACCCTAGCGGGGGAGACAATGAGCAGTTCTTC. Translating gives CATSDPSGGDNEQFF.

The V and J genes are TRBV27 and TRBJ2-3; 7 bases match TRBD2. The J segment lost 1 base and the V segment lost 4 bases, leaving 5 bases of the junction unmatched. The CDR3 loop spans 15 amino acids. Per germline, CDR1 MNHEY and CDR2 SMNVEV (reference sequence). CDR3 coding DNA: TGTGCCAGCAGTTGGGGGGGTTTCGGCACAGATACGCAGTATTTT. Amino acids: CASSWGGFGTDTQYF.

This clone was picked up one time. The chain uses TRBV29-1 and TRBJ1-2, with D possibly being TRBD1 (6 bases). The CDR3 runs to 11 residues. V lost 7 bases and J 8 bases, leaving 14 bases between the germline ends. Germline CDR1 reads SQVTM; CDR2 reads ANQGSEA. CDR3 residues: CSARGADGYTF. CDR3 bases: TGCAGCGCCCGGGGGGCGGACGGCTACACCTTC.

The V call is TRBV9, the J call TRBJ1-4, with 9 bases aligning to TRBD1. This CDR3 has 16 amino acids. CDR1 is SGDLS and CDR2 is YYNGEE in the germline V gene. V lost 4 bases to trimming and J lost 1 base; unmatched junction nucleotides: 5. The CDR3 DNA follows: TGTGCCAGCAGCAGGACAGGGGCTTTAACTAATGAAAAACTGTTTTTT. Translation gives CASSRTGALTNEKLFF.

This chain links TRBV5-1 with TRBJ2-7, with 7 nucleotides matching TRBD1. CDR3 length: 15 residues. Trimming cost V 2 bases and J 2 bases; bases outside gene matches: 7. Germline loops: CDR1 SGHRS, CDR2 YFSETQ. The CDR3 loop reads CASSFSGTATYEQYF. The CDR3 nucleotides read TGCGCCAGCAGCTTCTCGGGGACAGCCACCTACGAGCAGTACTTC.

The chain has TRBV28 and TRBJ1-3; D uncertain. Germline CDR1 reads MDHEN; CDR2 reads SYDVKM. Trimming took 2 bases from V and 2 from J, leaving 10 bases between them. This CDR3 contains 15 residues. The CDR3 sequence is CASSLSRGPGNTIYF. CDR3 DNA: TGTGCCAGCAGTTTAAGCAGAGGCCCTGGAAACACCATATATTTT.

This clone was seen only once. The rearrangement joins TRBV7-6 to TRBJ2-1; 13 nucleotides match TRBD2. The trim removed 1 base at V and 10 bases at J, leaving 1 base unmatched. CDR1 SGHVS and CDR2 FNYEAQ come from the germline V gene. The CDR3 spans 14 residues. The CDR3 DNA is TGTGCCAGCAGCTTAGGGACTAGCGGGGGAGAGCAGTTCTTC. Its translation: CASSLGTSGGEQFF. Using reference TRBV7-6 and TRBJ2-1 for the parts outside the CDR3, the full variable domain is GAGVSQSPRYKVTKRGQDVALRCDPISGHVSLYWYRQALGQGPEFLTYFNYEAQQDKSGLPNDRFSAERPEGSISTLTIQRTEQRDSAMYRCASSLGTSGGEQFFGPGTRLTVL.

This clone turned up a few times. CDR3 region: CSASNGAIQPQHF. In nucleotides, the CDR3 is TGCAGTGCTAGTAATGGGGCCATCCAGCCCCAGCATTTT. The genes are TRBV20-1 and TRBJ1-5, with D tentatively TRBD1 (5 bases). V shed 3 bases and J shed 7 bases, with 13 bases lying between them. In germline, CDR1 is DFQATT, CDR2 SNEGSKA (reference sequence). There are 13 residues in the CDR3.

The chain couples TRBV7-2 to TRBJ2-7, with 7 nucleotides matching TRBD2. J gave up 9 bases and V 1 base, and 12 bases lay outside the gene matches. Germline-derived CDR1 and CDR2 are SGHTA and FQGNSA. This CDR3 region has 15 residues. This CDR3 reads CASSLVPAGLAGQYF. The DNA of the CDR3 is TGTGCCAGCAGCTTAGTTCCAGCGGGGTTAGCGGGGCAGTACTTC. Supplemented by reference TRBV7-2 and TRBJ2-7, the full variable domain reads GAGVSQSPSNKVTEKGKDVELRCDPISGHTALYWYRQSLGQGLEFLIYFQGNSAPDKSGLPSDRFSAERTGGSVSTLTIQRTQQEDSAVYLCASSLVPAGLAGQYFGPGTRLTVT.

This clone is a singleton in its sample. The chain employs TRBV7-9 and TRBJ2-1, with TRBD2 matching over 9 bases. The CDR3 is 16 residues long. CDR1 is SEHNR, CDR2 FQNEAQ, per germline (reference sequence). J gave up 10 bases and V 8 bases, and 18 bases lay outside the gene matches. The CDR3 sequence is CASHPREIAGDLEQFF. The CDR3 region has the DNA TGTGCCAGCCATCCGAGGGAAATAGCGGGAGATCTCGAGCAGTTCTTC.

This sequence joins TRBV7-9 and TRBJ2-5; 11 bases line up with TRBD2. Germline V lookup: CDR1 SEHNR, CDR2 FQNEAQ (reference sequence). CDR3 length: 16 amino acids. V lost 5 bases, J lost 4 bases, and 9 bases stayed unmatched. Here the CDR3 DNA reads TGTGCCAGCAGCCCGCAGACTAGCGGGGCTCCAGAGACCCAGTACTTC. It is translated as CASSPQTSGAPETQYF.

This chain links TRBV11-3 with TRBJ2-1, with 11 bases matching TRBD2. This CDR3 is 16 amino acids long. The V segment lost 0 bases and the J segment 6 bases; nucleotides outside the gene matches: 4. Germline lookup yields CDR1 SGHNT and CDR2 YENEEA. Written as DNA, the CDR3 is TGTGCCAGCAGCTTAGAAACTAGCGGGAGTGGCAATGAGCAGTTCTTC. As protein: CASSLETSGSGNEQFF.

This chain connects TRBV7-3 to TRBJ2-5; D is uncertain. V lost 5 bases, J lost 4 bases, and 14 bases lay in between. The CDR3 spans 14 residues. Germline CDR1 SGHTA, CDR2 FQGTGA. Written as DNA, the CDR3 is TGTGCCAGCAGCCTTTACCAGAGACTAGAGACCCAGTACTTC. Its protein product is CASSLYQRLETQYF.

V and J are TRBV11-2 and TRBJ1-2; unclear D gene. Trimming took off 1 base at V and 2 bases at J, with 14 bases between the two ends. This CDR3 is built from 16 residues. Germline values: CDR1 SGHAT, CDR2 FQNNGV. The CDR3 nucleotides read TGTGCCAGCAGCTTAGGAGGGCGGCGCCGAAACTATGGCTACACCTTC. This sequence encodes CASSLGGRRRNYGYTF.

The genes are TRBV12-3 or TRBV12-4 and TRBJ2-1; D is ambiguous. This CDR3 has 13 amino acids. V gave up 8 bases and J gave up 6 bases, with 14 bases separating them. As DNA, the CDR3 is TGTGCCAGCGCGGCGGCTACAATCAATGAGCAGTTCTTC. Translated, it gives CASAAATINEQFF.

The V call is TRBV28, the J call TRBJ2-7, with D possibly matching TRBD1 (5 bases). V was cut by 7 bases and J by 5 bases, with 12 bases left in between. Germline values: CDR1 MDHEN, CDR2 SYDVKM. The CDR3 has 12 residues. Here the CDR3 reads CASTRVSHEQYF. As DNA, the CDR3 is TGTGCCAGCACCAGGGTATCGCACGAGCAGTACTTC.